This TCR beta chain was identified in a study of shared clonotypes between healthy human individuals. Points from the study as a whole: Richness estimates generally favored naive over memory subsets.

The table came from immunoSEQ multiplex PCR; TCRdb's copy has only in-frame clones and leaves some out. The sample gives hundreds of thousands of clones, around four fifths of which show up once; around 2% is in the top ten. This clone came up a few times. What it binds is unknown. Other nucleotide sequences from this sample produce the same CDR3. This CDR3 region has 14 residues. Trimming took off 0 bases at V and 3 bases at J, with 6 bases between the two ends. Germline CDR1 reads LGHNA; CDR2 reads YNFKEQ. Everyone who donated was a Caucasian adult who lived in Nashville, Tennessee. The chain combines TRBV4-2 with TRBJ1-5; no reliable D call. The receptor was derived from a woman in her 30s in good health. The sample was memory CD4+ T cells sorted from blood. Subset specified: CD45RA-negative fraction. In DNA form, the CDR3 reads TGTGCCAGCAGCCAAGACACCAACAATCAGCCCCAGCATTTT. Translating gives CASSQDTNNQPQHF.